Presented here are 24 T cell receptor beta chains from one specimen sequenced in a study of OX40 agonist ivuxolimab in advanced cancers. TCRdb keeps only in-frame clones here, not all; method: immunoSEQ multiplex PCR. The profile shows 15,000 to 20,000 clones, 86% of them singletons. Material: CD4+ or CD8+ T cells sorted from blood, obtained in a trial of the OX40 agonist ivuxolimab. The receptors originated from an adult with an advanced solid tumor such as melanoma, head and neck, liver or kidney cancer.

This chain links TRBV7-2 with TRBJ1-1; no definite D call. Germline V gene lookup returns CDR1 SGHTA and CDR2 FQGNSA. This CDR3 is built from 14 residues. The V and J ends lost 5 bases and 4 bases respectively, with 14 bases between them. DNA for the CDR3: TGTGCCAGCAGCCCACTGGCAGGCTTCACTGAAGCTTTCTTT. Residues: CASSPLAGFTEAFF. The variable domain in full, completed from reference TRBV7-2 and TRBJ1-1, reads GAGVSQSPSNKVTEKGKDVELRCDPISGHTALYWYRQSLGQGLEFLIYFQGNSAPDKSGLPSDRFSAERTGGSVSTLTIQRTQQEDSAVYLCASSPLAGFTEAFFGQGTRLTVV.

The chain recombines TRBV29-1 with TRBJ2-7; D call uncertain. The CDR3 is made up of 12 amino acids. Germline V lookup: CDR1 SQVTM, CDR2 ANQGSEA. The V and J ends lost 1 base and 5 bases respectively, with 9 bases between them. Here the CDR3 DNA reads TGCAGCGTTGAAGGAGGTAAAAACGAGCAGTACTTC. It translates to CSVEGGKNEQYF.

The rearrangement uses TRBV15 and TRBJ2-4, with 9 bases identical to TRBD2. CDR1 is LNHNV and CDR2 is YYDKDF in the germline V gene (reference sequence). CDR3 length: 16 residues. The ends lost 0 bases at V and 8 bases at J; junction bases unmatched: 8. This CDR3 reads CATSRDLAGARDIQYF. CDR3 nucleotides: TGTGCCACCAGCAGAGACTTAGCGGGGGCTAGAGACATTCAGTACTTC. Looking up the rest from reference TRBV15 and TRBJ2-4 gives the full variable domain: DAMVIQNPRYQVTQFGKPVTLSCSQTLNHNVMYWYQQKSSQAPKLLFHYYDKDFNNEADTPDNFQSRRPNTSFCFLDIRSPGLGDTAMYLCATSRDLAGARDIQYFGAGTRLSVL.

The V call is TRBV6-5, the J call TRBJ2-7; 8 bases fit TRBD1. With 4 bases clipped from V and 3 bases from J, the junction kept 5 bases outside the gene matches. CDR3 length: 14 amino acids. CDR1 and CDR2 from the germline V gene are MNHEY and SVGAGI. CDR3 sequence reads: CASSLSDRGYEQYF. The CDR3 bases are TGTGCCAGCAGTTTGAGCGACAGGGGCTACGAGCAGTACTTC.

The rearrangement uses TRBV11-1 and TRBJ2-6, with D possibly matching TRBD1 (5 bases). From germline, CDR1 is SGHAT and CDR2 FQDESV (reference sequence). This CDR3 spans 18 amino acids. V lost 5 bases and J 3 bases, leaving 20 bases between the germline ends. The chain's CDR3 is CASSPERDAGLGANVLTF. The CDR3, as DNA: TGTGCCAGCAGCCCCGAACGAGATGCAGGGCTTGGGGCCAACGTCCTGACTTTC.

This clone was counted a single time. CDR3 amino acids: CASSPRTDGNTEAFF. The CDR3 DNA follows: TGTGCCAGCAGTCCACGGACCGATGGGAACACTGAAGCTTTCTTT. V is TRBV6-1 and J is TRBJ1-1; D gene ambiguous. With 5 bases removed from V and 1 base from J, the gap between germline ends came to 14 bases. Germline CDR1 is MNHNS and CDR2 is SASEGT. This CDR3 has 15 amino acids.

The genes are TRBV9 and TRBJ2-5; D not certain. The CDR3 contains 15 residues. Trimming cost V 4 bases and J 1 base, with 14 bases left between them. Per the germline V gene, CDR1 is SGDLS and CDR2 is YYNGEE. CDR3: CASSPSPVPQETQYF. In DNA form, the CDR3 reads TGTGCCAGCAGCCCTTCCCCGGTGCCCCAAGAGACCCAGTACTTC.

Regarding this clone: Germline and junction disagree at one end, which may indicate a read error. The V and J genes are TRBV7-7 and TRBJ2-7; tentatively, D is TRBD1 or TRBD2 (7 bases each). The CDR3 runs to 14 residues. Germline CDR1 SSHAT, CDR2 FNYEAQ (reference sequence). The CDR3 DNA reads TGTGCTAGCAGCCTGCAGGGGGAGGGCTACGAGCAGTACTTC. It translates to CASSLQGEGYEQYF.

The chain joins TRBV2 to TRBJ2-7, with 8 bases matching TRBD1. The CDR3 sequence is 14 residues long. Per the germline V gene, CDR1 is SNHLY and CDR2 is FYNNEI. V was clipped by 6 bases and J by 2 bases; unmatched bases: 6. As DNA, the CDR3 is TGTGCCAGCAGGGTTGGACAGGGACCCTACGAGCAGTACTTC. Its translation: CASRVGQGPYEQYF.

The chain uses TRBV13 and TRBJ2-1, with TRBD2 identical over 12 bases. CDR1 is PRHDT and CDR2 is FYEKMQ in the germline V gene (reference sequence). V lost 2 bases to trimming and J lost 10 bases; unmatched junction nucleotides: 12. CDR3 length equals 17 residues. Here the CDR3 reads CASSLPPAPSGGAEQFF. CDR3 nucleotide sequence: TGTGCCAGCAGCTTACCCCCCGCCCCTAGCGGGGGGGCCGAGCAGTTCTTC.

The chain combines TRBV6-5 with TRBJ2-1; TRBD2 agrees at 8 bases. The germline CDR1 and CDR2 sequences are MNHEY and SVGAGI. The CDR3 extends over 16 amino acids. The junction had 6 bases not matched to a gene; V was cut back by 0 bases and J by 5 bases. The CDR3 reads CASSYSIAGTHNEQFF. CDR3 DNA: TGTGCCAGCAGTTACTCGATAGCGGGGACCCACAATGAGCAGTTCTTC.

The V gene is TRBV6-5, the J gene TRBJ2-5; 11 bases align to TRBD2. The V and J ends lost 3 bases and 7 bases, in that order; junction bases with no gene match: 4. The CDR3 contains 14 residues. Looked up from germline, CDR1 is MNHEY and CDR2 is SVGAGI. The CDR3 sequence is CASSYFGTSGTQYF. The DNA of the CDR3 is TGTGCCAGCAGTTATTTCGGGACTAGCGGGACCCAGTACTTC.

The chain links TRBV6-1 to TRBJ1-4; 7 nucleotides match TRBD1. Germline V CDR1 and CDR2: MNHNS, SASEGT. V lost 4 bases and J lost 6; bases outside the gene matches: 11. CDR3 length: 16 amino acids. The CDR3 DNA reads TGTGCCAGCAGTGCCCAACACAGGGGTGAACATGAAAAACTGTTTTTT. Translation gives CASSAQHRGEHEKLFF.

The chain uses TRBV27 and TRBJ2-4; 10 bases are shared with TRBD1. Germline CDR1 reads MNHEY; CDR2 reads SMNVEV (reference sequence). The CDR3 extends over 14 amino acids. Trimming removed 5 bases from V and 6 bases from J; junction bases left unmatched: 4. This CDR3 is CASSHGTGVNIQYF. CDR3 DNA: TGTGCCAGCAGTCATGGGACAGGGGTAAACATTCAGTACTTC.

CDR3 amino acids: CASRSMYRANTEAFF. For the CDR3, the DNA is TGTGCCAGCAGATCGATGTACAGGGCGAACACTGAAGCTTTCTTT. This chain connects TRBV6-5 to TRBJ1-1; D is perhaps TRBD1 (6 bases). V was shortened by 6 bases and J by 1 base, with 15 bases between the two germline ends. The CDR3 totals 15 residues. CDR1 is MNHEY and CDR2 is SVGAGI in the germline V gene.

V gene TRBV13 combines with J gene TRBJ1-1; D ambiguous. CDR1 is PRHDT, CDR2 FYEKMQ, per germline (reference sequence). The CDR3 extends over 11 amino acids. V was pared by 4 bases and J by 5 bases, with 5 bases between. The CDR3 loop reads CASSYGTEAFF. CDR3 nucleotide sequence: TGTGCCAGCAGCTACGGGACTGAAGCTTTCTTT.

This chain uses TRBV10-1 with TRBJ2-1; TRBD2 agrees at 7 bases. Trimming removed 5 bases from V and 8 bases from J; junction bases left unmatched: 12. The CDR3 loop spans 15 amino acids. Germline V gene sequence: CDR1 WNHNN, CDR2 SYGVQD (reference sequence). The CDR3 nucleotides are TGCGCCAGCAGTCTGGAAGTAGCGGGTCGGGATGAGCAGTTCTTC. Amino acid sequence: CASSLEVAGRDEQFF.

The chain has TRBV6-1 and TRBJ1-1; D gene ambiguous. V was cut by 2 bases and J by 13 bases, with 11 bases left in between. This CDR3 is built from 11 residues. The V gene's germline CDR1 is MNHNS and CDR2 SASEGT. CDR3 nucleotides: TGTGCCAGCAGTGAACGTCGAAATTTTTTCTTT. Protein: CASSERRNFFF.

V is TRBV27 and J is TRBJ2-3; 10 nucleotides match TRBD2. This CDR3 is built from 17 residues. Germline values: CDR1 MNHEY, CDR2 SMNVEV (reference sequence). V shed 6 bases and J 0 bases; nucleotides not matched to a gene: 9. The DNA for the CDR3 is TGTGCCAGCAGCCCTGGACTAGCGGAACTCAGCACAGATACGCAGTATTTT. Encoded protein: CASSPGLAELSTDTQYF.

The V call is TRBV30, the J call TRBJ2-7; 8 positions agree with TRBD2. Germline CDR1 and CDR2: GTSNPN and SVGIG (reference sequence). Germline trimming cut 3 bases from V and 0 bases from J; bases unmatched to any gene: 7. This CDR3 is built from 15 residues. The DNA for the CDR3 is TGTGCCTGGAGGGAAGCGGGGGTTAGCTCCTACGAGCAGTACTTC. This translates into CAWREAGVSSYEQYF.

Written as DNA, the CDR3 is TGTGCCAGCAGCTTAGAAGCCAGGGTTGAGCAGTACTTC. As protein: CASSLEARVEQYF. The chain uses TRBV11-2 and TRBJ2-7, with D maybe TRBD1 (5 bases). Trimming took 0 bases from V and 7 from J, leaving 10 bases between them. Germline CDR1 reads SGHAT; CDR2 reads FQNNGV. This CDR3 comprises 13 residues.

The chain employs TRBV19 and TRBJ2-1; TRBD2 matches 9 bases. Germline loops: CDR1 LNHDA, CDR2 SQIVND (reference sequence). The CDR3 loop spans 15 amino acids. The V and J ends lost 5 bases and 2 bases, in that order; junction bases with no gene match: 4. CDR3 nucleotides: TGTGCCAGTAGTGTTAGCGGGAGTCCCTACAATGAGCAGTTCTTC. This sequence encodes CASSVSGSPYNEQFF.

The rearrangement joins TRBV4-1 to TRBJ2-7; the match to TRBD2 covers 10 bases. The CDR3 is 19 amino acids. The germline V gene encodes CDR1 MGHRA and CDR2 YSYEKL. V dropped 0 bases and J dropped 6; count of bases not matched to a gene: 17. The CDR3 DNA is TGCGCCAGCAGCCAAGATGTACCAGCGGGAGGGCCCGTTTTGGGCGAGCAGTACTTC. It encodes CASSQDVPAGGPVLGEQYF.

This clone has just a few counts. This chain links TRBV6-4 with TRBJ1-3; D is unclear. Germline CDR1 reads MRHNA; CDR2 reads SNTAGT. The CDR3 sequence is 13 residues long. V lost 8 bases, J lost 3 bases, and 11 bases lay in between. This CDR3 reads CASPEGRGNTIYF. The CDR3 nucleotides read TGTGCCAGCCCAGAGGGCCGTGGAAACACCATATATTTT.